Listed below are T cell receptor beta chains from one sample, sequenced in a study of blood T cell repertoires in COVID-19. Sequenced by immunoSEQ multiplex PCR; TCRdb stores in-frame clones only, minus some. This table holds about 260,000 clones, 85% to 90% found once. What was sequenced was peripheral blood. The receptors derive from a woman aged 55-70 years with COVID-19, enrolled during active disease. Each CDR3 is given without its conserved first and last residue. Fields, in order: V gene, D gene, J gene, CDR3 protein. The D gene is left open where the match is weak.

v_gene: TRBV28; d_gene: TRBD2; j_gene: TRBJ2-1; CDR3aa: ASSYPGLAGVDEQF
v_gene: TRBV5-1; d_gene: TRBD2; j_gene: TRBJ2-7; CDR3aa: ASSVTSGSYEQY
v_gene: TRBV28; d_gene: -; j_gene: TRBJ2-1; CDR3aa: ASSLFSEQF
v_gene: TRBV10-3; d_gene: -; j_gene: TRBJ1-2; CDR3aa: AISDPLLDSNYGYT
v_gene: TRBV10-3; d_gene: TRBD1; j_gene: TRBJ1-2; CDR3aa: ATRDRPSNYGYT
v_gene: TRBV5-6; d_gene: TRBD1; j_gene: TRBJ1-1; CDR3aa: ATGTGVETEAF
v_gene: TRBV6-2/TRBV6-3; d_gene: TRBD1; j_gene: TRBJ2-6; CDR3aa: ASSYGVGQGAPGANVLT
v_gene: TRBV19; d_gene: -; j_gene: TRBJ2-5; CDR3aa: ASSMGGRTQETQY
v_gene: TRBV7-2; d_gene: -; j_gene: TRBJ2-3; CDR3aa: ASSRGAGSSTDTQY
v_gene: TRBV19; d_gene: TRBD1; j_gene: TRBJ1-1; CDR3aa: ASSNPWGQRNTEAF
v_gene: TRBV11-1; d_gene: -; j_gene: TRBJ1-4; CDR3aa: ASSPDWSTNEKLF
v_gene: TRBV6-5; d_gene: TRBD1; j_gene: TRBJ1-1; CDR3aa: ASSLKGTGGTEAF
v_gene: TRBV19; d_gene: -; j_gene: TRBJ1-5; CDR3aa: ASSMPGIPQH
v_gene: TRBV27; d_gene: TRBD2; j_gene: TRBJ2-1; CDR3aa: ASRTSGRYNEQF
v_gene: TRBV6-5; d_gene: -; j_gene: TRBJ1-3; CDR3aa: ASSNQGNTIY
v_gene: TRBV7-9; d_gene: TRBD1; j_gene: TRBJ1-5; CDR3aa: ASSPDREVRNQPQH
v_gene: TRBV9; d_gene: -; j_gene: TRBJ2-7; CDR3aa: ASSVGPGLGEQY
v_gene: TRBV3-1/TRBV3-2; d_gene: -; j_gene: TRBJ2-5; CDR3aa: ASSHSRRQETQY
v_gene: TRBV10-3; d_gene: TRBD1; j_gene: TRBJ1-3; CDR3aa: AIRGGGQAPGNTIY
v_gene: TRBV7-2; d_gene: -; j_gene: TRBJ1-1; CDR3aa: ASSPKTIAF
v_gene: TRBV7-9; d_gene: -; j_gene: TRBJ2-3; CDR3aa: ASSLDQRYTDTQY
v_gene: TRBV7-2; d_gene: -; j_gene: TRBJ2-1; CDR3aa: ASSFRGEQF
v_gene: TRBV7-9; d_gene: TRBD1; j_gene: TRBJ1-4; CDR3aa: ASSYGTGAEKLF
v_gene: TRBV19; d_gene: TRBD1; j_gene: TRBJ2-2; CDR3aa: ASSIGRTGNTGELF
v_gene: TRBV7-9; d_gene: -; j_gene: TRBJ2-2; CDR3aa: ASSPDRPSGTGELF
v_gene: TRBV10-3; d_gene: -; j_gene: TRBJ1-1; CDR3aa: AISASTLNTEAF
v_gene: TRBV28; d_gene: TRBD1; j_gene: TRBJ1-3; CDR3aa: ASKTQGGNTIY
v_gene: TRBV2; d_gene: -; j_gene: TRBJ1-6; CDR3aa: ASSEVGGVVNSPLH
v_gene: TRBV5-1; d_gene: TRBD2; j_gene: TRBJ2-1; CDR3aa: ASTGIAGNSYNEQF
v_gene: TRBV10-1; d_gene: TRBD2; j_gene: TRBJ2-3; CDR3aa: ASSLGLAGVDTQY
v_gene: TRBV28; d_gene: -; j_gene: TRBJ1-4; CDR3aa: ASSLSGSTNEKLF
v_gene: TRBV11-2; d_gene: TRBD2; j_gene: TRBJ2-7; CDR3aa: ASSSTGGRGEQY
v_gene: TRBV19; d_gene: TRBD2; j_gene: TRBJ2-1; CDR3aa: ASSIAREAPYNEQF
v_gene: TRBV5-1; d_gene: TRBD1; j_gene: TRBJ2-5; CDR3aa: ASSAAGTGVRETQY
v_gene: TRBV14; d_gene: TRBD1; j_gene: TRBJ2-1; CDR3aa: ASSQPGQGSPYNEQF
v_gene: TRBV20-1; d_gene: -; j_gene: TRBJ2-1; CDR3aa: SAGRGNEQF
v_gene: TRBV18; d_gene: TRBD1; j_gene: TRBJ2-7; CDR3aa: ASSPSQGQGTYEQY
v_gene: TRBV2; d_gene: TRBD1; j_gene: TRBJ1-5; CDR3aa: ASSRDRGQGQPQH
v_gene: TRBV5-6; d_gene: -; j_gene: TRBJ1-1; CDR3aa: ASSLAVVNTEAF
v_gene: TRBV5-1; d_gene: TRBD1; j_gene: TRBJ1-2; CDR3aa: ASSHRPPGTGGVRNYGYT
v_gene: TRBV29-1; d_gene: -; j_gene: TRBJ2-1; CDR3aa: SVVAGSQF
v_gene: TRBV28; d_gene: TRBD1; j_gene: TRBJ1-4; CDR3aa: ASSLQGAGEKLF
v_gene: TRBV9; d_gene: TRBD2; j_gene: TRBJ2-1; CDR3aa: ASSVGGGSSYNEQF
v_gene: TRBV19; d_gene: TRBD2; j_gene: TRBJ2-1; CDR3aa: ASSPGLAWNEQF
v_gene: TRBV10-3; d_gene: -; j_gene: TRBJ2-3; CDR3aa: AIRTHGGTDTQY
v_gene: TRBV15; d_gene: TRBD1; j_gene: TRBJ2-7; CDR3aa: ATRETGQGNEQY
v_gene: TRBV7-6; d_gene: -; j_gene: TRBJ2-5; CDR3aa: ASSLGRTRETQY
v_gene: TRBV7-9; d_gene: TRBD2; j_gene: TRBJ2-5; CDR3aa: ASSLPRGSGSLETQY
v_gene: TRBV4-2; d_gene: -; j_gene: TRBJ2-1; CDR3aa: ASSPSGAGGRNEQF
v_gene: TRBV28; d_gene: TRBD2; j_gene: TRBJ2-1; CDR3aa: ASSHSGRGLHEQF
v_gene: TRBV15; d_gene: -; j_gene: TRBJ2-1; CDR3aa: ATSNPTGNEQF
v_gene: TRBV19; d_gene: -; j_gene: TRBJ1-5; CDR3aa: ASSMVAGENQPQH
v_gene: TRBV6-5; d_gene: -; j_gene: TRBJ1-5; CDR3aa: ASSQNQPQH